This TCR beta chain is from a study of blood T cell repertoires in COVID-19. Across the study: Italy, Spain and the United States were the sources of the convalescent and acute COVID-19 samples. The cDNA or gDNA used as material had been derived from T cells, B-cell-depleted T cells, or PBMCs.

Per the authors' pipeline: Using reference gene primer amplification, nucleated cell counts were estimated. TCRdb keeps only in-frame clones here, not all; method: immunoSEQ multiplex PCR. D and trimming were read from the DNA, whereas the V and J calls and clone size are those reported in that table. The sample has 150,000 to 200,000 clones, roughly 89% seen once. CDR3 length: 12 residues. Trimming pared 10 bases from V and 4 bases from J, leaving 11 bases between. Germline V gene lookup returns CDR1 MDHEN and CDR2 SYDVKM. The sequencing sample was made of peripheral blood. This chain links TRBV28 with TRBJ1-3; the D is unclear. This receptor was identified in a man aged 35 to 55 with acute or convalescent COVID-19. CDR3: CATTERGNTIYF. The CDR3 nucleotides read TGTGCCACCACGGAGAGGGGAAACACCATATATTTT.